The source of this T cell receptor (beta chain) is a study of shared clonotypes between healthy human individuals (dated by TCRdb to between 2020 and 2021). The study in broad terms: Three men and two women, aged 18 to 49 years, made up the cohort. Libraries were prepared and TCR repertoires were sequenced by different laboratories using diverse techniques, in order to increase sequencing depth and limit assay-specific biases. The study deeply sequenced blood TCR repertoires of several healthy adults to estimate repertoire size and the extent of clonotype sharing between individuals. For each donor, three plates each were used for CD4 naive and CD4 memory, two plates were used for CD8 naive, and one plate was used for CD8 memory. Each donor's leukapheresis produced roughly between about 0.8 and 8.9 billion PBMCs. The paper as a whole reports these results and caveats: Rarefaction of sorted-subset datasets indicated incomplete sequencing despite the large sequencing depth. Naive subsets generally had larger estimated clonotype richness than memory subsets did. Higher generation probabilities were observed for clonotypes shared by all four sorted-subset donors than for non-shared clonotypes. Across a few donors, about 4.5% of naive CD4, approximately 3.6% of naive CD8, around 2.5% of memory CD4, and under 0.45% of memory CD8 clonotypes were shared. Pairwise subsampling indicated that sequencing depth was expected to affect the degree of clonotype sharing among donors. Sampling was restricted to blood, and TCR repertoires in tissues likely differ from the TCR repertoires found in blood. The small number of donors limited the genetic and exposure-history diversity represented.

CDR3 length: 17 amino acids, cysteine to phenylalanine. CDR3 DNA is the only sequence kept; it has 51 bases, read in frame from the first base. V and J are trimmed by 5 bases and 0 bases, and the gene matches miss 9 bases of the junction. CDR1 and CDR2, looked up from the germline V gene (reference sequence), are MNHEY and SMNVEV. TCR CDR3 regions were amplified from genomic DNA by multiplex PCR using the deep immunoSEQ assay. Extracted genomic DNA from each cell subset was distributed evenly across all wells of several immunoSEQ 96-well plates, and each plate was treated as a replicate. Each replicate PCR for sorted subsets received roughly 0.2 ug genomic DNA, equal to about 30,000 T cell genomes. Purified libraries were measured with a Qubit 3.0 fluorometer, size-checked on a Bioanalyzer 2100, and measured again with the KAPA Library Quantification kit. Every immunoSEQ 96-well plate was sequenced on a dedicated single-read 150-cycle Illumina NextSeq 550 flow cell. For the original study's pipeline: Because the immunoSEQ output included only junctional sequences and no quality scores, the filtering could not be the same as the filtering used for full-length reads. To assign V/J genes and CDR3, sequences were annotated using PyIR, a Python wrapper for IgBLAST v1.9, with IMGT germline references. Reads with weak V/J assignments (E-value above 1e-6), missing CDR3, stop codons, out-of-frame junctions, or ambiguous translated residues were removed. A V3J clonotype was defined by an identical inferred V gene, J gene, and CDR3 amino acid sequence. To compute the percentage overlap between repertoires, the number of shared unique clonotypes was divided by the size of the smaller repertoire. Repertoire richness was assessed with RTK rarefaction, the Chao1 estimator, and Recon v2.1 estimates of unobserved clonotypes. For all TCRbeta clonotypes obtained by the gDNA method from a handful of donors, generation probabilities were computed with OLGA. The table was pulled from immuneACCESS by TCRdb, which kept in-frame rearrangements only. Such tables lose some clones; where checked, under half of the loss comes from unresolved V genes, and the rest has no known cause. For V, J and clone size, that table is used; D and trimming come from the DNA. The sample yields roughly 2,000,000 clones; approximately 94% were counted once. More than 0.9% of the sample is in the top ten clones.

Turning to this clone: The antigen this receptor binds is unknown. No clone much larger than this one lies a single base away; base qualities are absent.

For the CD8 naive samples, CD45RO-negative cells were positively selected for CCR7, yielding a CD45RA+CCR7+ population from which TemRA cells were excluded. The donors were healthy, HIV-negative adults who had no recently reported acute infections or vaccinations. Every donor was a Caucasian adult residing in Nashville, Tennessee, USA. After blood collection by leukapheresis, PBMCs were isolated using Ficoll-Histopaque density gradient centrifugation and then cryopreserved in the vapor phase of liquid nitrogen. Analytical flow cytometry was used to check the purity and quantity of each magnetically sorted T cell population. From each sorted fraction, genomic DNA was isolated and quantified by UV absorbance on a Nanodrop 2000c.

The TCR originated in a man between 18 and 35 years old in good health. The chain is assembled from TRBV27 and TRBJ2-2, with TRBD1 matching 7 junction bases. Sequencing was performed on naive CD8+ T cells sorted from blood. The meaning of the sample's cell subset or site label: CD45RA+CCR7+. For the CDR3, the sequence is CASSTSRDRANTGELFF. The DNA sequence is TGTGCCAGCAGTACTTCCCGGGACAGAGCGAACACCGGGGAGCTGTTTTTT.